A selection of T cell receptor beta chains follows, all from one sample in a study of blood T cell repertoires in COVID-19. Method: immunoSEQ multiplex PCR; TCRdb's copy keeps in-frame clones and lacks some. The sample yields a few hundred thousand clones, about nine tenths seen once. Sequencing was carried out using peripheral blood. The receptors stem from a man between 18 and 29 years old with active or convalescent COVID-19. Both conserved end residues are part of each CDR3. A D gene is named only where the DNA matches it firmly. Size values are once, few and many counts, or a class for expanded clones, and some rows have none.

v_gene	abundance	d_gene	j_gene	CDR3aa	CDR3nt
TRBV7-9	.	.	TRBJ1-3	CASSLAEGNTIYF	TGTGCCAGCAGCTTAGCCGAGGGAAACACCATATATTTT
TRBV9	.	.	TRBJ1-5	CASSVAGSQPQHF	TGTGCCAGCAGCGTAGCCGGGTCTCAGCCCCAGCATTTT
TRBV6-5	.	.	TRBJ1-2	CASSRGNYGYTF	TGTGCCAGCAGTCGGGGGAACTATGGCTACACCTTC
TRBV27	.	.	TRBJ1-2	CASSFLSGGAGYGYTF	TGTGCCAGCAGTTTCCTTTCGGGGGGCGCTGGCTATGGCTACACCTTC
TRBV7-2	.	TRBD1	TRBJ1-6	CASSPNAGQLNSPLHF	TGTGCCAGCAGCCCTAACGCGGGACAGTTAAATTCACCCCTCCACTTT
TRBV27	.	.	TRBJ2-1	CASSTRLKNLYNEQFF	TGTGCCAGCAGTACCCGACTGAAAAACCTATACAATGAGCAGTTCTTC
TRBV24-1	.	TRBD2	TRBJ2-1	CATQSTSGSIDEQFF	TGTGCCACACAATCGACTAGCGGGAGTATTGATGAGCAGTTCTTC
TRBV7-8	.	TRBD2	TRBJ2-5	CASSLARTRGSQETQYF	TGTGCCAGCAGCTTAGCGCGGACTAGAGGGTCCCAAGAGACCCAGTACTTC
TRBV2	.	.	TRBJ2-2	CASRETNTGELFF	TGTGCCAGCAGGGAGACGAACACCGGGGAGCTGTTTTTT
TRBV12-5	few	.	TRBJ2-7	CASGSRTDSYEQYF	TGTGCTAGTGGTTCGCGGACAGACTCCTACGAGCAGTACTTC
TRBV25-1	.	.	TRBJ1-6	CASSEADRVYNSPLHF	TGTGCCAGCAGTGAGGCGGACAGAGTTTATAATTCACCCCTCCACTTT
TRBV5-1	.	.	TRBJ2-2	CASSLDLGWRQKEDNGELFF	TGCGCCAGCAGCTTGGACTTGGGTTGGCGACAGAAAGAAGACAACGGGGAGCTGTTTTTT
TRBV28	.	.	TRBJ1-3	CASSLQGNTIYF	TGTGCCAGCAGTTTACAGGGAAACACCATATATTTT
TRBV27	.	.	TRBJ1-4	CASSQSYRGNEKLFF	TGTGCCAGCAGCCAATCCTACCGGGGGAATGAAAAACTGTTTTTT
TRBV27	.	.	TRBJ1-2	CASSLGQNYGYTF	TGTGCCAGCAGTTTAGGACAGAACTATGGCTACACCTTC
TRBV5-4	.	.	TRBJ2-2	CASSLDSNTGELFF	TGTGCCAGCAGCTTGGACAGCAACACCGGGGAGCTGTTTTTT
TRBV6-5	.	TRBD1	TRBJ2-3	CASSYLQGALSAQYF	TGTGCCAGCAGTTACTTACAGGGGGCCCTGTCTGCGCAGTATTTT
TRBV7-9	.	TRBD1	TRBJ1-2	CASSSSGTGTYGYTF	TGTGCCAGCAGCTCCAGCGGGACAGGAACTTACGGCTACACCTTC
TRBV7-9	.	TRBD2	TRBJ2-1	CASSPPHYGTSGRDNEQFF	TGTGCCAGCTCCCCCCCCCACTACGGGACTAGCGGGAGGGACAATGAGCAGTTCTTC
TRBV19	.	.	TRBJ2-7	CASSPRGSSYEQYF	TGTGCCAGTAGTCCCAGGGGTAGCTCCTACGAGCAGTACTTC
TRBV9	.	TRBD1	TRBJ2-7	CASSATGTPEQYF	TGTGCCAGCAGCGCGACAGGGACCCCCGAGCAGTACTTC
TRBV6-2/TRBV6-3	.	TRBD1	TRBJ1-5	CASSYFGTGFGNQPQHF	TGTGCCAGCAGTTACTTTGGGACAGGGTTCGGCAATCAGCCCCAGCATTTT
TRBV6-2/TRBV6-3	once	.	TRBJ1-3	CASSLTGYSGNTIYF	TGTGCCAGCAGTCTAACAGGCTACTCTGGAAACACCATATATTTT
TRBV15	.	.	TRBJ1-5	CATSRDRSSNQPQHF	TGTGCCACCAGCAGAGATAGGAGTAGCAATCAGCCCCAGCATTTT
TRBV2	.	.	TRBJ1-5	CASSVRDLPQHF	TGTGCCAGCAGTGTGAGGGATCTGCCCCAGCATTTT
TRBV7-2	.	TRBD1	TRBJ2-3	CASSQRPQGSTDTQYF	TGTGCCAGCAGCCAGAGGCCACAGGGGAGTACAGATACGCAGTATTTT
TRBV6-5	.	TRBD2	TRBJ2-7	CASRWGLAPSYEQYF	TGTGCCAGCAGATGGGGACTAGCGCCTTCCTACGAGCAGTACTTC
TRBV5-1	.	.	TRBJ1-1	CASSLTGTHTEAFF	TGCGCCAGCAGCTTGACAGGGACGCACACTGAAGCTTTCTTT
TRBV5-1	.	.	TRBJ1-6	CASSLVAGYRSMGSPLHF	TGCGCCAGCAGCTTGGTGGCAGGGTATAGATCGATGGGTTCACCCCTCCACTTT
TRBV7-9	.	TRBD1	TRBJ2-2	CASRQGSSRNTGELFF	TGTGCCAGTAGACAGGGATCTAGCCGCAACACCGGGGAGCTGTTTTTT
TRBV7-9	.	TRBD2	TRBJ2-7	CASSPSGYEQYF	TGTGCCAGCAGCCCTAGCGGTTACGAGCAGTACTTC
TRBV6-2/TRBV6-3	.	.	TRBJ1-2	CASSYINRGSAGRVNYGYTF	TGTGCCAGCAGTTACATTAATCGAGGCTCCGCAGGGCGTGTAAACTATGGCTACACCTTC
TRBV4-1	.	.	TRBJ2-2	CASSQAQGGGELFF	TGCGCCAGCAGCCAAGCCCAGGGGGGTGGGGAGCTGTTTTTT
TRBV7-2	.	TRBD2	TRBJ2-2	CASPPSGRENTGELFF	TGTGCCAGCCCCCCTAGCGGACGTGAGAACACCGGGGAGCTGTTTTTT
TRBV10-3	.	.	TRBJ1-3	CAISESTARPPNF	TGTGCCATCAGTGAGTCGACAGCTCGACCCCCCAATTTT
TRBV5-1	.	TRBD2	TRBJ2-1	CASSVRLASYNEQFF	TGCGCCAGCAGCGTCCGACTAGCCTCCTACAATGAGCAGTTCTTC
TRBV2	once	.	TRBJ1-1	CASNRGFTEAFF	TGTGCCAGCAATCGGGGGTTCACTGAAGCTTTCTTT
TRBV2	.	TRBD1	TRBJ1-2	CASTGTGIFDGYTF	TGTGCCAGCACTGGGACAGGGATTTTCGATGGCTACACCTTC
TRBV29-1	few	TRBD2	TRBJ2-5	CSVKGQRGSQETQYF	TGCAGCGTTAAGGGCCAGCGCGGGAGCCAAGAGACCCAGTACTTC
TRBV11-2	.	TRBD2	TRBJ2-5	CASSLEAGGPPETQYF	TGTGCCAGCAGCTTAGAGGCGGGAGGGCCGCCAGAGACCCAGTACTTC
TRBV1	.	.	TRBJ2-1	CTSQTNRGTRGTRGGYEQFF	TGCACCAGCCAGACCAACCGAGGGACTAGGGGGACTCGGGGGGGCTATGAGCAGTTCTTC
TRBV5-1	.	TRBD1	TRBJ2-5	CARDRGGGETQYF	TGCGCCAGGGACAGGGGAGGCGGGGAGACCCAGTACTTC
TRBV10-3	.	TRBD2	TRBJ2-1	CAISEVASGGLSSYNEQFF	TGTGCCATCAGTGAGGTGGCTAGCGGGGGCCTTAGCTCCTACAATGAGCAGTTCTTC
TRBV7-9	.	.	TRBJ2-5	CASSGSSETQYF	TGTGCCAGCAGCGGTAGCTCGGAGACCCAGTACTTC
TRBV2	.	.	TRBJ2-2	CASRASSTGELFF	TGTGCCAGCCGTGCGTCGAGCACCGGGGAGCTGTTTTTT
TRBV3-1/TRBV3-2	.	.	TRBJ2-3	CASSQDLQGTDTQYF	TGTGCCAGCAGCCAAGATTTACAGGGTACGGATACGCAGTATTTT
TRBV25-1	.	.	TRBJ2-3	CASSDERRVGTDTQYF	TGTGCCAGCAGTGACGAGCGCAGGGTAGGCACAGATACGCAGTATTTT
TRBV19	.	.	TRBJ1-5	CASSVFGNSNQPQHF	TGTGCCAGTAGCGTTTTCGGTAATAGCAATCAGCCCCAGCATTTT
TRBV11-2	.	TRBD1	TRBJ1-2	CASNVRQGIGYTF	TGTGCCAGCAACGTACGACAGGGGATTGGCTACACCTTC
TRBV6-5	.	TRBD1	TRBJ1-4	CASSGTGDQKLFF	TGTGCCAGCAGCGGGACAGGCGACCAAAAACTGTTTTTT
TRBV7-5	.	.	TRBJ2-3	CARSNSATQYF	TGTGCCAGATCGAACTCCGCTACGCAGTATTTT
TRBV4-1	.	TRBD2	TRBJ2-7	CASSQDLLAGGPRGREQYF	TGCGCCAGCAGCCAAGATTTGCTAGCGGGAGGGCCTCGGGGTCGTGAGCAGTACTTC
TRBV6-5	once	.	TRBJ2-7	CASSLGSRPSEQYF	TGTGCCAGCAGTTTAGGGAGCCGACCCTCCGAGCAGTACTTC
TRBV28	.	TRBD2	TRBJ2-3	CASSFVAGGSTDTQYF	TGTGCCAGCAGTTTTGTAGCGGGAGGTAGCACAGATACGCAGTATTTT
TRBV7-2	.	TRBD1	TRBJ2-7	CASSLDSHRGREQYF	TGTGCCAGCAGCTTAGATAGTCACAGGGGCCGCGAGCAGTACTTC